This T cell receptor (beta chain) was captured in a study of neurological immune-mediated disorders. The cDNA was generated by 5'RACE with 10-nucleotide random UMIs. TCRdb independently ran MiXCR on the 5' RACE reads; one entry per CDR3 protein. The sample holds tens of thousands of distinct CDR3 sequences, roughly an eighth seen once. This clonotype was recorded many times. The antigen is undetermined. Study results and caveats: Whereas HTLV-1-associated myelopathy showed the most TCR clonal expansion, multiple sclerosis showed the least, with levels below those of healthy controls. CDR3 amino acid sequences of expanded clones were not shared across subjects, a result suggesting private repertoires in all groups.

Time point of the sample: longitudinal time-point 1 (baseline). Source material was 2 million unsorted PBMCs, stored at -80 °C in RNAlater. The clonotype comes from a female donor with HTLV-1-associated myelopathy (HAM/TSP). What was sequenced was PBMCs.

This chain's CDR3 is CSAISGGARETQYF. As DNA, the CDR3 is TGCAGTGCTATTAGCGGGGGGGCCAGAGAGACCCAGTACTTC. The V gene is TRBV20-1, the J gene TRBJ2-5; 11 bases align to TRBD2. This CDR3 has 14 amino acids. The germline V gene has CDR1 DFQATT and CDR2 SNEGSKA (reference sequence). The V segment lost 4 bases and the J segment 4 bases; nucleotides outside the gene matches: 5.